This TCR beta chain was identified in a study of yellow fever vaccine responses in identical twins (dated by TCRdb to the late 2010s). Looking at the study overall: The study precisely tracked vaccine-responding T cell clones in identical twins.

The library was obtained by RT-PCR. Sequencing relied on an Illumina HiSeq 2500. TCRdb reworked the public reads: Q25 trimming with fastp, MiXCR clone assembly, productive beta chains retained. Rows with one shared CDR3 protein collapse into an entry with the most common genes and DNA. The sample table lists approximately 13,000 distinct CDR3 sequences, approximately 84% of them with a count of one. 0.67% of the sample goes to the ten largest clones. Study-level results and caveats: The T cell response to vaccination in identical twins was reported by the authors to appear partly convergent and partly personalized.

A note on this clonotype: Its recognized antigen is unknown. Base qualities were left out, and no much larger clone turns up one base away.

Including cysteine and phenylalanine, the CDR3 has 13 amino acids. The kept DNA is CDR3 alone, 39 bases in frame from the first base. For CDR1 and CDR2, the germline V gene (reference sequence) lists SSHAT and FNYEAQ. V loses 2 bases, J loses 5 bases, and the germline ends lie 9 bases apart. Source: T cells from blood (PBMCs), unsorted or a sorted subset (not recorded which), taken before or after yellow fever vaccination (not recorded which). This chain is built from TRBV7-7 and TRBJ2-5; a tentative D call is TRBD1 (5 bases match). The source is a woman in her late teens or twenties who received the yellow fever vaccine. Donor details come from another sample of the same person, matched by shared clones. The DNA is TGTGCCAGCAGCTTACAGGGCCTCGAGACCCAGTACTTC. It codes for CASSLQGLETQYF.